This record looks at one TCR beta chain sequence and its context. This sample includes further DNA sequences coding for the same CDR3. Measured with immunoSEQ multiplex PCR; TCRdb has only the in-frame clones, and not every one. The sample records more than 65,000 clones, around 91% being singletons. This entry belongs to a study of technical replicates of blood from four donors. The CDR3 runs 16 residues. In germline, CDR1 is SGHNT, CDR2 YYREEE (reference sequence). V trimming: 4 bases; J trimming: 4 bases; junction bases outside the gene matches: 5. This receptor was taken from a human donor in good health. Some clones in this sample may be carry-over from other donors' samples. The V and J genes are TRBV5-4 and TRBJ2-7; 16 positions match TRBD2. Source material: T cells isolated from PBMCs. The CDR3 sequence: CASSPGLAGGSYEQYF. For the CDR3, the DNA is TGTGCCAGCAGCCCGGGACTAGCGGGAGGGAGTTACGAGCAGTACTTC.